This passage covers 17 T cell receptor beta chains from one sample sequenced in a study of cytomegalovirus exposure and HLA in healthy donors. The PCR used 60 Vbeta and 13 Jbeta primers. Here immunoSEQ multiplex PCR was the method, and the copy in TCRdb shows in-frame clones only, minus some. The data hold roughly 250,000 clones, with around 80% observed a single time. The material sequenced was PBMCs. All receptors derive from a girl aged 2-10 years in good health and CMV-seronegative.

The sample holds a few counts of this clone. One junction end disagrees with the germline gene, perhaps due to a read error. The chain uses TRBV7-3 and TRBJ2-5, with D perhaps TRBD2 (6 bases). Germline loops: CDR1 SGHTA, CDR2 FQGTGA. The CDR3 has 13 amino acids. CDR3 coding DNA: TGTGCCAGCAGCTTATTCGGGGGAGAGGCCCAGTACTTC. Protein: CASSLFGGEAQYF.

The chain has TRBV18 and TRBJ2-7; D gene unclear. CDR1 is KGHSH and CDR2 is LQKENI in the germline V gene. CDR3 length: 12 residues. V was shortened by 6 bases and J by 6 bases, with 12 bases between the two germline ends. Here the CDR3 DNA reads TGTGCCAGCTCGTCTTCCGGTCCCGAGCAGTACTTC. Its translation: CASSSSGPEQYF.

This clone has only a few counts. The rearrangement links TRBV29-1 to TRBJ2-7, with TRBD2 as a possible D gene (6 bases). CDR3 size: 13 residues. V was cut by 4 bases and J by 0 bases, with 10 bases left in between. Per the germline V gene, CDR1 is SQVTM and CDR2 is ANQGSEA. The CDR3 DNA reads TGCAGCGTTGTTGGAGGGCCCTCCTACGAGCAGTACTTC. This codes for CSVVGGPSYEQYF.

The chain is built from TRBV5-5 and TRBJ2-1; D is unclear. Germline V CDR1 and CDR2: SGHKS, YYEKEE (reference sequence). There are 16 residues in the CDR3. The V gene lost 2 bases and the J gene lost 1 base, with 13 bases spanning the gap. The CDR3 DNA is TGTGCCAGCAGCTTCCACAGTCCGTATTCCTACAATGAGCAGTTCTTC. Amino acids: CASSFHSPYSYNEQFF.

This rearrangement joins TRBV19 to TRBJ1-2; possibly TRBD1 for D (6 bases). The CDR3 sequence is 16 residues long. Trimming cost V 10 bases and J 4 bases, with 25 bases left between them. CDR1 is LNHDA and CDR2 is SQIVND in the germline V gene (reference sequence). Here the CDR3 reads CAIRLGGLEGSYGYTF. CDR3 coding DNA: TGTGCCATTAGATTGGGGGGGCTCGAAGGATCCTATGGCTACACCTTC.

The rearrangement links TRBV4-1 to TRBJ2-1, with 7 nucleotides matching TRBD2. V shed 3 bases, J shed 2 bases, and the junction held 4 bases outside the gene matches. Germline loops: CDR1 MGHRA, CDR2 YSYEKL. This CDR3 has 15 residues. The CDR3, as DNA: TGCGCCAGCAGCCACCCGGGACTAACCTACAATGAGCAGTTCTTC. As protein: CASSHPGLTYNEQFF.

CDR3 protein: CASSSTSLPGNTIYF. Here the CDR3 DNA reads TGTGCCAGCAGCTCCACATCCCTGCCCGGAAACACCATATATTTT. The chain employs TRBV7-9 and TRBJ1-3, with D uncertain. The CDR3 sequence is 15 residues long. The V end was cut by 4 bases, the J end by 4 bases, with 14 bases between. The V gene's germline CDR1 is SEHNR and CDR2 FQNEAQ (reference sequence). Complete variable domain (other parts from reference TRBV7-9 and TRBJ1-3): DTGVSQNPRHKITKRGQNVTFRCDPISEHNRLYWYRQTLGQGPEFLTYFQNEAQLEKSRLLSDRFSAERPKGSFSTLEIQRTEQGDSAMYLCASSSTSLPGNTIYFGEGSWLTVV.

The chain joins TRBV7-8 to TRBJ2-1; D might be TRBD2 (5 bases). Germline CDR1 reads SGHVS; CDR2 reads FQNEAQ. The V end was cut by 1 base, the J end by 0 bases, with 7 bases between. The CDR3 extends over 15 amino acids. The CDR3 reads CASSLELVSYNEQFF. The CDR3, as DNA: TGTGCCAGCAGCTTAGAACTAGTCTCCTACAATGAGCAGTTCTTC.

The genes are TRBV7-9 and TRBJ2-7, with 9 bases that match TRBD2. V shed 3 bases and J 7 bases; nucleotides not matched to a gene: 10. Per germline, CDR1 SEHNR and CDR2 FQNEAQ (reference sequence). The CDR3 extends over 15 amino acids. CDR3: CASSFGGRAFREQYF. The CDR3 region has the DNA TGTGCCAGCAGCTTCGGCGGGAGGGCTTTTAGAGAGCAGTACTTC. Full variable domain (missing parts from reference TRBV7-9 and TRBJ2-7): DTGVSQNPRHKITKRGQNVTFRCDPISEHNRLYWYRQTLGQGPEFLTYFQNEAQLEKSRLLSDRFSAERPKGSFSTLEIQRTEQGDSAMYLCASSFGGRAFREQYFGPGTRLTVT.

The chain uses TRBV5-1 and TRBJ2-2; TRBD2 might be the D (7 bases). There are 15 residues in the CDR3. V was pared by 3 bases and J by 2 bases, with 11 bases between. The germline V gene encodes CDR1 SGHRS and CDR2 YFSETQ. CDR3 amino acids: CASSWGGPNTGELFF. In DNA, the CDR3 is TGCGCCAGCAGCTGGGGGGGGCCTAACACCGGGGAGCTGTTTTTT. Full variable domain (remainder filled in from reference TRBV5-1 and TRBJ2-2): KAGVTQTPRYLIKTRGQQVTLSCSPISGHRSVSWYQQTPGQGLQFLFEYFSETQRNKGNFPGRFSGRQFSNSRSEMNVSTLELGDSALYLCASSWGGPNTGELFFGEGSRLTVL.

V is TRBV28 and J is TRBJ2-3, with TRBD2 as a possible D gene (7 bases). The CDR3 length is 16 residues. The V gene lost 4 bases and the J gene lost 5 bases, with 19 bases spanning the gap. Germline V gene lookup returns CDR1 MDHEN and CDR2 SYDVKM. The CDR3 sequence is CASSYPLGGGEDTQYF. The CDR3 DNA reads as TGTGCCAGCAGTTACCCCCTCGGAGGGGGGGAAGATACGCAGTATTTT.

V and J are TRBV2 and TRBJ2-7; perhaps TRBD1 as D (6 bases). The CDR3 loop spans 14 amino acids. Germline V lookup: CDR1 SNHLY, CDR2 FYNNEI. Trimming cost V 4 bases and J 2 bases, with 12 bases left between them. The DNA of the CDR3 is TGTGCCAGCAGTGCCGGGACACTTGCCTACGAGCAGTACTTC. The encoded protein is CASSAGTLAYEQYF. The variable domain in full, with the rest retrieved from reference TRBV2 and TRBJ2-7, is EPEVTQTPSHQVTQMGQEVILRCVPISNHLYFYWYRQILGQKVEFLVSFYNNEISEKSEIFDDQFSVERPDGSNFTLKIRSTKLEDSAMYFCASSAGTLAYEQYFGPGTRLTVT.

The chain uses TRBV9 and TRBJ2-1, with D perhaps TRBD2 (6 bases). V lost 0 bases to trimming and J lost 3 bases, with 10 bases between them. The CDR3 totals 15 residues. Per germline, CDR1 SGDLS and CDR2 YYNGEE. CDR3 protein: CASSVAPSDYNEQFF. The CDR3 DNA is TGTGCCAGCAGCGTAGCCCCTAGCGACTACAATGAGCAGTTCTTC.

This rearrangement joins TRBV30 to TRBJ1-5; TRBD1 aligns across 7 bases. V shed 1 base and J 2 bases; nucleotides not matched to a gene: 2. The CDR3 is 14 amino acids. Germline V lookup: CDR1 GTSNPN, CDR2 SVGIG (reference sequence). For the CDR3, the DNA is TGTGCCTGGAGTGCCACAGGGGGCAATCAGCCCCAGCATTTT. Translating gives CAWSATGGNQPQHF.

V usage is TRBV2 and J usage is TRBJ2-7, with 7 bases lining up with TRBD2. The J segment lost 4 bases and the V segment lost 6 bases, leaving 3 bases of the junction unmatched. The CDR3 is 12 amino acids. CDR1 is SNHLY, CDR2 FYNNEI, per germline. The CDR3 nucleotides are TGTGCCAGCAGGCCGGGGGGTTACGAGCAGTACTTC. Its translation is CASRPGGYEQYF. The complete variable domain, with remaining parts taken from reference TRBV2 and TRBJ2-7, reads EPEVTQTPSHQVTQMGQEVILRCVPISNHLYFYWYRQILGQKVEFLVSFYNNEISEKSEIFDDQFSVERPDGSNFTLKIRSTKLEDSAMYFCASRPGGYEQYFGPGTRLTVT.

The gene calls are TRBV27 and TRBJ2-7, with 10 nucleotides matching TRBD2. The CDR3 has 13 amino acids. Trimming at V came to 6 bases and at J to 1 base, leaving 0 bases not matched to a gene. CDR1 is MNHEY and CDR2 is SMNVEV in the germline V gene (reference sequence). CDR3 in amino acids: CASRTSGSYEQYF. CDR3 DNA sequence: TGTGCCAGCAGGACTAGCGGGTCCTACGAGCAGTACTTC.

The rearrangement links TRBV29-1 to TRBJ1-6; D may be TRBD1 (6 bases). CDR3 length: 13 residues. The ends were cut back, 4 bases at V and 8 bases at J, with 12 bases in the middle. Germline CDR1 and CDR2: SQVTM and ANQGSEA. The CDR3 here is CSVVEGVDSPLHF. CDR3 nucleotide sequence: TGCAGCGTTGTCGAGGGGGTTGATTCACCCCTCCACTTT. The full variable domain, its missing parts supplied by reference TRBV29-1 and TRBJ1-6, is SAVISQKPSRDICQRGTSLTIQCQVDSQVTMMFWYRQQPGQSLTLIATANQGSEATYESGFVIDKFPISRPNLTFSTLTVSNMSPEDSSIYLCSVVEGVDSPLHFGNGTRLTVT.